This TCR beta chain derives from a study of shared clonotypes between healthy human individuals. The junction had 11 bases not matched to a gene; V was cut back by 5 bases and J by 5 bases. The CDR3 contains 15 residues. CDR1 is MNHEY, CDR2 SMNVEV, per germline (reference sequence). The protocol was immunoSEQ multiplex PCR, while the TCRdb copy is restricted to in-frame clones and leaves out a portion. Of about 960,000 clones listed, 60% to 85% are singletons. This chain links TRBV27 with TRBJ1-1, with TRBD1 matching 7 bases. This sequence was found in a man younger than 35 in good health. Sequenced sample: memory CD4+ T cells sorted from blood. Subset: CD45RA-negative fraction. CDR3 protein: CASSPTTGVRTEAFF. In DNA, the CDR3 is TGTGCCAGCAGTCCCACAACAGGGGTACGGACTGAAGCTTTCTTT.